The rows below give T cell receptor beta chains drawn from one sample of a study of blood T cell repertoires in COVID-19. The assay was immunoSEQ multiplex PCR, and TCRdb's table has in-frame clones only and misses some. The data hold 200,000 to 250,000 clones, with more than 75% observed a single time. Sequencing was carried out using peripheral blood. The source of these receptors is a man between 60 and 75 years old with acute or convalescent COVID-19. Each CDR3 is given with its conserved first and last residue. D genes are given only for firm matches. A clone size is listed for some rows: how often the clone was seen (once, few, many), or a class if it is expanded.

clone_size: NA; cdr3_length: 16; v_call: TRBV5-4; d_call: TRBD1; j_call: TRBJ1-4; cdr3_nt: TGTGCCAGCAGCTTGTCCGTGGGACAGGGATCTGAAAAACTGTTTTTT; cdr3_aa: CASSLSVGQGSEKLFF
clone_size: NA; cdr3_length: 14; v_call: TRBV2; d_call: TRBD1; j_call: TRBJ2-7; cdr3_nt: TGTGCCAGCAAGGCGGGACAGGGTTTTTACGAGCAGTACTTC; cdr3_aa: CASKAGQGFYEQYF
clone_size: NA; cdr3_length: 17; v_call: TRBV21-1; d_call: NA; j_call: TRBJ1-6; cdr3_nt: TGTGCCAGCAGCACCGGACAGGGGGAGTCCTATAATTCACCCCTCCACTTT; cdr3_aa: CASSTGQGESYNSPLHF
clone_size: NA; cdr3_length: 15; v_call: TRBV19; d_call: TRBD2; j_call: TRBJ2-2; cdr3_nt: TGTGCCAGTAGTATTGGGGGAGGGGTTACCGGGGAGCTGTTTTTT; cdr3_aa: CASSIGGGVTGELFF
clone_size: NA; cdr3_length: 15; v_call: TRBV5-1; d_call: TRBD1; j_call: TRBJ2-7; cdr3_nt: TGCGCCAGCAGCCCCCTAGGGACAGGGTCGTACGAGCAGTACTTC; cdr3_aa: CASSPLGTGSYEQYF
clone_size: NA; cdr3_length: 23; v_call: TRBV3-1/TRBV3-2; d_call: TRBD1; j_call: TRBJ2-2; cdr3_nt: TGTGCCAGCAGCCAAATGGGGGATTGGGGATGGACAGGGGTCTCTCCCGACACCGGGGAGCTGTTTTTT; cdr3_aa: CASSQMGDWGWTGVSPDTGELFF
clone_size: NA; cdr3_length: 13; v_call: TRBV27; d_call: NA; j_call: TRBJ2-7; cdr3_nt: TGTGCCAGCAGTTTTCGTCAGGACTACGAGCAGTACTTC; cdr3_aa: CASSFRQDYEQYF
clone_size: once; cdr3_length: 14; v_call: TRBV5-4; d_call: NA; j_call: TRBJ2-7; cdr3_nt: TGTGCCAGCAGCTTGGATCGGCGGAACTACGAGCAGTACTTC; cdr3_aa: CASSLDRRNYEQYF
clone_size: NA; cdr3_length: 15; v_call: TRBV18; d_call: NA; j_call: TRBJ1-2; cdr3_nt: TGTGCCAGCTCACCACCGGAGGGGTCAAGCTATGGCTACACCTTC; cdr3_aa: CASSPPEGSSYGYTF
clone_size: few; cdr3_length: 14; v_call: TRBV5-1; d_call: TRBD1; j_call: TRBJ1-6; cdr3_nt: TGCGCCAGCAGCCCCGGACAGGGCAATTCACCCCTCCACTTT; cdr3_aa: CASSPGQGNSPLHF
clone_size: NA; cdr3_length: 16; v_call: TRBV7-9; d_call: TRBD1; j_call: TRBJ1-1; cdr3_nt: TGTGCCAGCAGCTTGATGGGGACAGGGGGAGCCGCTGAAGCTTTCTTT; cdr3_aa: CASSLMGTGGAAEAFF
clone_size: once; cdr3_length: 12; v_call: TRBV6-6; d_call: NA; j_call: TRBJ1-1; cdr3_nt: TGTGCCAGCATCCTTAGGGGCGGTGAAGCTTTCTTT; cdr3_aa: CASILRGGEAFF
clone_size: few; cdr3_length: 16; v_call: TRBV7-9; d_call: NA; j_call: TRBJ1-6; cdr3_nt: TGTGCCAGCAGCTTTTACGCGGTGGAGAATAATTCACCCCTCCACTTT; cdr3_aa: CASSFYAVENNSPLHF
clone_size: NA; cdr3_length: 15; v_call: TRBV7-3; d_call: NA; j_call: TRBJ2-3; cdr3_nt: TGTGCCAGCAGCTATTCCAGGACAAGCACAGATACGCAGTATTTT; cdr3_aa: CASSYSRTSTDTQYF
clone_size: NA; cdr3_length: 16; v_call: TRBV4-1; d_call: NA; j_call: TRBJ2-2; cdr3_nt: TGCGCCAGCAGCCACGGACTATTGGGGTCGGCCGGGGAGCTGTTTTTT; cdr3_aa: CASSHGLLGSAGELFF
clone_size: NA; cdr3_length: 16; v_call: TRBV20-1; d_call: TRBD2; j_call: TRBJ2-3; cdr3_nt: TGCAGTGCTAGTGGACTAGCGGGGGGGCCCGCAGATACGCAGTATTTT; cdr3_aa: CSASGLAGGPADTQYF
clone_size: NA; cdr3_length: 16; v_call: TRBV5-6; d_call: NA; j_call: TRBJ1-1; cdr3_nt: TGTGCCAGCAGCTTGGGATTCGGGGGGACGCACACTGAAGCTTTCTTT; cdr3_aa: CASSLGFGGTHTEAFF
clone_size: NA; cdr3_length: 16; v_call: TRBV25-1; d_call: TRBD1; j_call: TRBJ1-4; cdr3_nt: TGTGCCAGCAGTGACCCCCGGGACAGAACTAATGAAAAACTGTTTTTT; cdr3_aa: CASSDPRDRTNEKLFF
clone_size: NA; cdr3_length: 16; v_call: TRBV24-1; d_call: NA; j_call: TRBJ2-7; cdr3_nt: TGTGCCACCAGTGATTTGCAGGGGGGCTACACCTACGAGCAGTACTTC; cdr3_aa: CATSDLQGGYTYEQYF
clone_size: NA; cdr3_length: 15; v_call: TRBV4-3; d_call: TRBD1; j_call: TRBJ2-7; cdr3_nt: TGCGCCAGCAGCGCCGGGACAGGGCGTCGCTACGAGCAGTACTTC; cdr3_aa: CASSAGTGRRYEQYF
clone_size: NA; cdr3_length: 13; v_call: TRBV4-2; d_call: TRBD1; j_call: TRBJ1-2; cdr3_nt: TGTGCCAGCAGCCCGAAGACAGGGGATGGCTACACCTTC; cdr3_aa: CASSPKTGDGYTF
clone_size: NA; cdr3_length: 15; v_call: TRBV2; d_call: NA; j_call: TRBJ1-1; cdr3_nt: TGTGCCAGCTCACCTACGACAGCGATGAACACTGAAGCTTTCTTT; cdr3_aa: CASSPTTAMNTEAFF
clone_size: NA; cdr3_length: 16; v_call: TRBV10-3; d_call: NA; j_call: TRBJ1-4; cdr3_nt: TGTGCCATCAGTGGGGAGGGGGTTGCAACTAATGAAAAACTGTTTTTT; cdr3_aa: CAISGEGVATNEKLFF
clone_size: NA; cdr3_length: 17; v_call: TRBV27; d_call: NA; j_call: TRBJ2-6; cdr3_nt: TGTGCCAGCAGTTTCTTCTGGGGGCTCTCTGGGGCCAACGTCCTGACTTTC; cdr3_aa: CASSFFWGLSGANVLTF
clone_size: NA; cdr3_length: 15; v_call: TRBV2; d_call: TRBD1; j_call: TRBJ2-5; cdr3_nt: TGTGCCAGCAGTGAGACAGGGGTGGCTTCAGAGACCCAGTACTTC; cdr3_aa: CASSETGVASETQYF
clone_size: NA; cdr3_length: 15; v_call: TRBV14; d_call: TRBD1; j_call: TRBJ1-1; cdr3_nt: TGTGCCAGCAGCCAAAGGACAGGGAGATTAACTGAAGCTTTCTTT; cdr3_aa: CASSQRTGRLTEAFF
clone_size: few; cdr3_length: 14; v_call: TRBV19; d_call: NA; j_call: TRBJ2-7; cdr3_nt: TGTGCCAGTTCTCGGGGTTCAACTCCCTACGAGCAGTACTTC; cdr3_aa: CASSRGSTPYEQYF
clone_size: NA; cdr3_length: 17; v_call: TRBV4-1; d_call: TRBD2; j_call: TRBJ2-5; cdr3_nt: TGCGCCAGCAGCCAAGCCACTAGCGGGGGGCCCCAAGAGACCCAGTACTTC; cdr3_aa: CASSQATSGGPQETQYF
clone_size: once; cdr3_length: 18; v_call: TRBV24-1; d_call: TRBD2; j_call: TRBJ2-2; cdr3_nt: TGTGCCACCAGTGACGCCGGACTAGCGGGGGGACAAACCGGGGAGCTGTTTTTT; cdr3_aa: CATSDAGLAGGQTGELFF
clone_size: NA; cdr3_length: 14; v_call: TRBV18; d_call: TRBD1; j_call: TRBJ1-2; cdr3_nt: TGTGCCAGCTCACCAGACAGGGGCTCAAATGGCTACACCTTC; cdr3_aa: CASSPDRGSNGYTF
clone_size: NA; cdr3_length: 12; v_call: TRBV28; d_call: NA; j_call: TRBJ1-2; cdr3_nt: TGTGCCAGCAGTTCCCATAGCTATGGCTACACCTTC; cdr3_aa: CASSSHSYGYTF
clone_size: NA; cdr3_length: 16; v_call: TRBV5-6; d_call: TRBD2; j_call: TRBJ2-7; cdr3_nt: TGTGCCAGCATCCCTAGCGGGGCCAGGAGCACCTACGAGCAGTACTTC; cdr3_aa: CASIPSGARSTYEQYF
clone_size: NA; cdr3_length: 16; v_call: TRBV10-3; d_call: TRBD1; j_call: TRBJ1-1; cdr3_nt: TGTGCCATCAGTGTTTCACCGGGACAGGGGAACACTGAAGCTTTCTTT; cdr3_aa: CAISVSPGQGNTEAFF
clone_size: NA; cdr3_length: 14; v_call: TRBV24-1; d_call: NA; j_call: TRBJ2-2; cdr3_nt: TGTGCCACCAGTGGGGGCGAGATCACCGGGGAGCTGTTTTTT; cdr3_aa: CATSGGEITGELFF
clone_size: NA; cdr3_length: 16; v_call: TRBV18; d_call: TRBD1; j_call: TRBJ2-7; cdr3_nt: TGTGCCAGCTCACCGGCAGGGGGACAGGGGGTCTACGAGCAGTACTTC; cdr3_aa: CASSPAGGQGVYEQYF
clone_size: NA; cdr3_length: 11; v_call: TRBV3-1/TRBV3-2; d_call: NA; j_call: TRBJ1-1; cdr3_nt: TGTGCCAGCGGGAGGAACACTGAAGCTTTCTTT; cdr3_aa: CASGRNTEAFF
clone_size: NA; cdr3_length: 15; v_call: TRBV5-1; d_call: TRBD1; j_call: TRBJ1-1; cdr3_nt: TGCGCCAGCAGCTTGGTGACAGGGGGGGACACTGAAGCTTTCTTT; cdr3_aa: CASSLVTGGDTEAFF
clone_size: few; cdr3_length: 15; v_call: TRBV7-8; d_call: NA; j_call: TRBJ1-2; cdr3_nt: TGTGCCAGCAGCTTAGAGCTGGGGCCCGCCTATGGCTACACCTTC; cdr3_aa: CASSLELGPAYGYTF
clone_size: NA; cdr3_length: 15; v_call: TRBV6-6; d_call: NA; j_call: TRBJ1-4; cdr3_nt: TGTGCCAGCAGCCTGTGGGGGGGAGGATCTGAAAAACTGTTTTTT; cdr3_aa: CASSLWGGGSEKLFF
clone_size: NA; cdr3_length: 15; v_call: TRBV5-4; d_call: TRBD1; j_call: TRBJ2-4; cdr3_nt: TGTGCCAGCAGCTTGGCCGGGACAGGGAAGGACATTCAGTACTTC; cdr3_aa: CASSLAGTGKDIQYF
clone_size: NA; cdr3_length: 13; v_call: TRBV19; d_call: NA; j_call: TRBJ2-2; cdr3_nt: TGTGCCAGAAAAGCGGTAAACACCGGGGAGCTGTTTTTT; cdr3_aa: CARKAVNTGELFF
clone_size: NA; cdr3_length: 16; v_call: TRBV19; d_call: TRBD1; j_call: TRBJ2-7; cdr3_nt: TGTGCCAGTAGTCCCCAACAGGGGCTGACATCCTACGAGCAGTACTTC; cdr3_aa: CASSPQQGLTSYEQYF
clone_size: NA; cdr3_length: 18; v_call: TRBV21-1; d_call: NA; j_call: TRBJ2-3; cdr3_nt: TGTGCCAGCAGCAAACTCGGGATCTTAGGCCCGTGCACAGATACGCAGTATTTT; cdr3_aa: CASSKLGILGPCTDTQYF